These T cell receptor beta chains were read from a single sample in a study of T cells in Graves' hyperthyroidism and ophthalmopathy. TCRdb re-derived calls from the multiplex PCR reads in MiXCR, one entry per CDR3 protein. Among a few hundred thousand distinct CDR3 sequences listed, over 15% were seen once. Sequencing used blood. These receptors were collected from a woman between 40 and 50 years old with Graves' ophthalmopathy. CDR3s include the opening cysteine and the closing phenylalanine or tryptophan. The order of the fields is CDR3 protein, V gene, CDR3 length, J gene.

CASGRRGGREQYF	TRBV12-3/TRBV12-4	13	TRBJ2-7
CSAMDRDGGYTF	TRBV20-1	12	TRBJ1-2
CASSSLLDGGMNTEAFF	TRBV7-8	17	TRBJ1-1
CASSFLGGHQPQHF	TRBV12-3/TRBV12-4	14	TRBJ1-5
CSVTAGGRGEQYF	TRBV29-1	13	TRBJ2-7
CASSHAQGGGYTF	TRBV3-1	13	TRBJ1-2
CASRLAGVITDTQYF	TRBV28	15	TRBJ2-3
CASSYRLRGPSSYEQYF	TRBV6-2/TRBV6-3	17	TRBJ2-7
CASSQRTGKFGETQYF	TRBV7-9	16	TRBJ2-5
CSVLSRAETQYF	TRBV29-1	12	TRBJ2-5
CASSPRPAEQYF	TRBV6-5	12	TRBJ2-7
CASSYKTASGELFF	TRBV6-5	14	TRBJ2-2
CASSLVDDQPQHF	TRBV7-2	13	TRBJ1-5
CASSYAPENYEQYF	TRBV6-5	14	TRBJ2-7
CASSPFDRGGQPQHF	TRBV27	15	TRBJ1-5
CASSPTGTAKETQYF	TRBV6-5	15	TRBJ2-5
CASSIGLAGAGWETQYF	TRBV11-2	17	TRBJ2-5
CASTLTDSAEAFF	TRBV6-6	13	TRBJ1-1